This entry lists 26 T cell receptor beta chains sequenced from one sample in a study of blood T cell repertoires in COVID-19. Assay used: immunoSEQ multiplex PCR; TCRdb lists only in-frame clones, some missing. The sample lists some 100,000 clones, 70% to 85% seen once, with 2% to 3% in the top ten. The sample consisted of peripheral blood. These receptor sequences come from a man in his fifties or sixties with acute or convalescent COVID-19.

This clone was recorded once. The chain employs TRBV5-8 and TRBJ1-1; possible D gene TRBD1, 5 bases. Germline loops: CDR1 SGHTS, CDR2 YDEGEE. V lost 5 bases, J lost 6 bases, and 11 bases lay in between. The CDR3 consists of 12 residues. The CDR3 sequence is CASRGWGPEAFF. The CDR3 nucleotides are TGTGCCAGCAGGGGATGGGGCCCTGAAGCTTTCTTT.

The CDR3 loop reads CASSLASAGELAGELFF. In DNA, the CDR3 is TGTGCCAGCAGCTTAGCGTCAGCAGGGGAATTGGCCGGGGAGCTGTTTTTT. This rearrangement joins TRBV7-8 to TRBJ2-2; a weak D match, TRBD1 (6 bases). Germline V gives CDR1 SGHVS, CDR2 FQNEAQ. With 0 bases removed from V and 6 bases from J, the gap between germline ends came to 17 bases. The CDR3 is 17 amino acids.

This clone was observed a few times. This sequence joins TRBV5-4 and TRBJ2-3, with D tentatively TRBD2 (6 bases). V gave up 6 bases and J gave up 2 bases, with 16 bases separating them. The length of the CDR3 is 15 residues. Germline CDR1 reads SGHNT; CDR2 reads YYREEE (reference sequence). This CDR3 is CASTLGGSVTDTQYF. CDR3 nucleotide sequence: TGTGCCAGCACTCTCGGAGGGTCCGTCACAGATACGCAGTATTTT.

This rearrangement joins TRBV11-2 to TRBJ1-3; D may be TRBD1 (6 bases). Germline CDR1 SGHAT, CDR2 FQNNGV. The CDR3 has 14 residues. The V end was cut by 4 bases, the J end by 1 base, with 8 bases between. The CDR3 loop reads CASSSQGSGNTIYF. The DNA of the CDR3 is TGTGCCAGCAGCTCACAGGGTTCTGGAAACACCATATATTTT. Looking up the rest from reference TRBV11-2 and TRBJ1-3 gives the full variable domain: EAGVAQSPRYKIIEKRQSVAFWCNPISGHATLYWYQQILGQGPKLLIQFQNNGVVDDSQLPKDRFSAERLKGVDSTLKIQPAKLEDSAVYLCASSSQGSGNTIYFGEGSWLTVV.

This chain links TRBV2 with TRBJ2-5; 10 bases are a match to TRBD2. V dropped 11 bases and J dropped 5; count of bases not matched to a gene: 26. The germline V gene has CDR1 SNHLY and CDR2 FYNNEI. The CDR3 is 19 amino acids. CDR3 in amino acids: CACCEGRGSGRARGETQYF. CDR3 DNA: TGTGCCTGCTGTGAGGGGCGCGGAAGCGGGAGGGCCCGGGGGGAGACCCAGTACTTC. The full variable domain, rest sourced from reference TRBV2 and TRBJ2-5, is EPEVTQTPSHQVTQMGQEVILRCVPISNHLYFYWYRQILGQKVEFLVSFYNNEISEKSEIFDDQFSVERPDGSNFTLKIRSTKLEDSAMYFCACCEGRGSGRARGETQYFGPGTRLLVL.

This clone has only one observation. The gene calls are TRBV3-1 (or the pseudogene TRBV3-2) and TRBJ2-3; the D gene is possibly TRBD1 (5 bases). Germline CDR1 and CDR2: LGHDT and YNNKEL (reference sequence). The CDR3 extends over 15 amino acids. V was pared by 0 bases and J by 8 bases, with 15 bases between. For the CDR3, the DNA is TGTGCCAGCAGCCAAGAACCAGGGCCCTCGGGTACGCAGTATTTT. This translates into CASSQEPGPSGTQYF.

The chain joins TRBV5-6 to TRBJ1-5, with a weak D call TRBD1 (5 bases). The CDR3 covers 12 residues. Trimming took off 5 bases at V and 7 bases at J, with 10 bases between the two ends. Germline V lookup: CDR1 SGHDT, CDR2 YYEEEE. The CDR3 loop reads CASSTQGQPQHF. CDR3 coding DNA: TGTGCCAGCAGTACTCAGGGCCAGCCCCAGCATTTT.

The chain combines TRBV2 with TRBJ1-1; the D gene is possibly TRBD1 (6 bases). The CDR3 covers 11 residues. V shed 5 bases and J shed 8 bases, with 9 bases lying between them. Looked up from germline, CDR1 is SNHLY and CDR2 is FYNNEI. Here the CDR3 DNA reads TGTGCCAGCAGTCGGACAGCCGAAGCTTTCTTT. This codes for CASSRTAEAFF.

The rearrangement joins TRBV28 to TRBJ2-7, with 8 bases fitting TRBD2. The CDR3 runs to 14 residues. Trimming took 3 bases from V and 4 from J; bases not matched to a gene: 5. Per the germline V gene, CDR1 is MDHEN and CDR2 is SYDVKM. CDR3 sequence (DNA): TGTGCCAGCAGTTTCCCGGTAGCGGGGTACGAGCAGTACTTC. This sequence encodes CASSFPVAGYEQYF. Full variable domain (missing parts from reference TRBV28 and TRBJ2-7): DVKVTQSSRYLVKRTGEKVFLECVQDMDHENMFWYRQDPGLGLRLIYFSYDVKMKEKGDIPEGYSVSREKKERFSLILESASTNQTSMYLCASSFPVAGYEQYFGPGTRLTVT.

V gene TRBV4-2 combines with J gene TRBJ1-2; D unclear. V gave up 1 base and J gave up 3 bases, with 3 bases separating them. CDR1 is LGHNA and CDR2 is YNFKEQ in the germline V gene. The CDR3 has 12 amino acids. The CDR3 sequence is CASSQGDYGYTF. The CDR3 DNA reads TGTGCCAGCAGCCAAGGCGACTATGGCTACACCTTC.

This clone has just a few counts. The CDR3 DNA follows: TGCGCCAGCAGCCAATTTGCGAGATACAATGAGCAGTTCTTC. Its translation is CASSQFARYNEQFF. V gene TRBV4-1 combines with J gene TRBJ2-1, with D unclear. Trimming stripped 2 bases from V and 4 bases from J, with 9 bases between. Looked up from germline, CDR1 is MGHRA and CDR2 is YSYEKL. The CDR3 consists of 14 residues.

The J gene is TRBJ2-2, the V gene TRBV2, with 9 bases fitting TRBD2. Trimming cost V 1 base and J 5 bases; bases outside gene matches: 5. Germline V CDR1 and CDR2: SNHLY, FYNNEI. The CDR3 sequence is 16 residues long. CDR3 nucleotides: TGTGCCAGCAGTGAAGGGACTAGCGTAGGGACCGGGGAGCTGTTTTTT. It translates to CASSEGTSVGTGELFF.

The V gene is TRBV2, the J gene TRBJ1-3, with D possibly matching TRBD1 (6 bases). The V gene's germline CDR1 is SNHLY and CDR2 FYNNEI. The CDR3 is made up of 14 amino acids. V lost 2 bases, J lost 6 bases, and 11 bases lay in between. This chain's CDR3 is CASSEQGYENTIYF. In DNA form, the CDR3 reads TGTGCCAGCAGTGAACAGGGGTATGAAAACACCATATATTTT.

The rearrangement joins TRBV2 to TRBJ2-5; 16 bases map to TRBD2. Germline V gene data show CDR1 as SNHLY and CDR2 as FYNNEI. Trimming at V came to 10 bases and at J to 2 bases, leaving 13 bases not matched to a gene. The CDR3 runs 18 residues. The CDR3 here is CATTPWGTSGGAQETQYF. In DNA form, the CDR3 reads TGTGCCACCACGCCCTGGGGGACTAGCGGGGGGGCTCAAGAGACCCAGTACTTC.

The rearrangement joins TRBV5-4 to TRBJ2-5; TRBD1 agrees at 9 bases. Trimming removed 4 bases from V and 6 bases from J; junction bases left unmatched: 10. Germline CDR1 SGHNT, CDR2 YYREEE (reference sequence). This CDR3 is built from 15 residues. The DNA of the CDR3 is TGTGCCAGCAGCGTTCAGGACAGGGGATTGAAGACCCAGTACTTC. It yields the protein CASSVQDRGLKTQYF.

V and J are TRBV5-1 and TRBJ2-7; weak D call: TRBD1 (6 bases). CDR1 is SGHRS and CDR2 is YFSETQ in the germline V gene. This CDR3 contains 15 residues. V was pared by 0 bases and J by 3 bases, with 13 bases between. The CDR3 DNA reads TGCGCCAGCAGCTTGGGAACAGGGACCATCTACGAGCAGTACTTC. Its translation is CASSLGTGTIYEQYF.

This clone was detected ten times or more. The chain employs TRBV5-1 and TRBJ2-1, with 10 bases lining up with TRBD2. Germline CDR1 is SGHRS and CDR2 is YFSETQ. CDR3 size: 16 residues. With V trimmed by 0 bases and J by 8 bases, 8 bases remained unmatched. CDR3: CASSLDFSGGRDEQFF. As DNA, the CDR3 is TGCGCCAGCAGCTTGGATTTTAGCGGGGGGCGCGATGAGCAGTTCTTC.

The rearrangement links TRBV4-1 to TRBJ2-7, with TRBD1 as a possible D gene (6 bases). In germline, CDR1 is MGHRA, CDR2 YSYEKL. The V end was cut by 1 base, the J end by 3 bases, with 13 bases between. The CDR3 extends over 15 amino acids. CDR3 loop: CASSQALDRRYEQYF. The CDR3 DNA is TGCGCCAGCAGCCAAGCGTTGGACAGACGCTACGAGCAGTACTTC.

This chain uses TRBV5-6 with TRBJ2-1; the D gene is possibly TRBD1 (5 bases). The CDR3 covers 16 residues. Trimming left V 2 bases short and J 7 bases short, with 19 bases between. Germline V gene sequence: CDR1 SGHDT, CDR2 YYEEEE. The CDR3 is CASSFGDSMGMNEQFF. CDR3 in DNA: TGTGCCAGCAGCTTCGGAGACAGTATGGGGATGAATGAGCAGTTCTTC.

The gene calls are TRBV11-2 and TRBJ2-1, with 10 positions matching TRBD1. Germline V CDR1 and CDR2: SGHAT, FQNNGV. CDR3 length: 14 residues. After removal of 5 bases from V and 6 bases from J, the junction contained 4 bases not matched to a gene. The CDR3 loop is CASSLRTGGNEQFF. DNA for the CDR3: TGTGCCAGCAGCCTCCGGACAGGGGGCAATGAGCAGTTCTTC.

The genes are TRBV9 and TRBJ1-3; D remains ambiguous. The CDR3 runs to 18 residues. Deletions cut 0 bases from V and 0 bases from J, with 16 bases between. CDR1 SGDLS and CDR2 YYNGEE come from the germline V gene. CDR3 in amino acids: CASSVAGRSVSSGNTIYF. CDR3 nucleotide sequence: TGTGCCAGCAGCGTAGCGGGGAGGTCGGTGAGCTCTGGAAACACCATATATTTT.

Worth noting for this clone: Other DNA sequences of this sample code for an identical CDR3. The genes are TRBV10-3 and TRBJ1-2; D remains ambiguous. V was cut by 0 bases and J by 2 bases, with 7 bases left in between. The germline V gene has CDR1 ENHRY and CDR2 SYGVKD. This CDR3 has 14 residues. As DNA, the CDR3 is TGTGCCATCAGTGAGTCGTCGGGGAACTATGGCTACACCTTC. It translates to CAISESSGNYGYTF.

The V gene is TRBV10-3, the J gene TRBJ1-1; 11 bases are shared with TRBD1. The J segment lost 1 base and the V segment lost 3 bases, leaving 7 bases of the junction unmatched. Germline values: CDR1 ENHRY, CDR2 SYGVKD. The CDR3 extends over 17 amino acids. The CDR3 nucleotides read TGTGCCATCAGTGATTCGTGGACAGGGGGCCCGAACACTGAAGCTTTCTTT. Its protein is CAISDSWTGGPNTEAFF.

The chain carries TRBV3-1 (or the pseudogene TRBV3-2) and TRBJ1-2, with 12 nucleotides matching TRBD1. Germline V gene lookup returns CDR1 LGHDT and CDR2 YNNKEL (reference sequence). This CDR3 spans 16 amino acids. V lost 1 base and J lost 4; bases outside the gene matches: 4. CDR3 in DNA: TGTGCCAGCAGCCAAGTGAGGGGACAGGGGGCCTATGGCTACACCTTC. It is translated as CASSQVRGQGAYGYTF.

The chain uses TRBV5-8 and TRBJ2-5; 11 nucleotides align to TRBD1. Germline V gives CDR1 SGHTS, CDR2 YDEGEE. V dropped 6 bases and J dropped 1; count of bases not matched to a gene: 8. The CDR3 is 16 amino acids. The CDR3 DNA reads TGTGCCAGCAACGACCCGGGACAGGGGGTCCAAGAGACCCAGTACTTC. Amino acids: CASNDPGQGVQETQYF.

This clone was seen just once. This chain uses TRBV10-2 with TRBJ2-2; 12 bases line up with TRBD2. Germline V gene lookup returns CDR1 WSHSY and CDR2 SAAADI. The CDR3 has 16 residues. V lost 5 bases, J lost 7 bases, and 8 bases stayed unmatched. CDR3 in DNA: TGCGCCAGCAGTCCCCGACTAGCGGGAGTCGGCGGGGAGCTGTTTTTT. This translates into CASSPRLAGVGGELFF.